Ten or more counts support the clone carrying this TCR beta chain. The sample belongs to a study of neurological immune-mediated disorders. Regarding time point: longitudinal time-point 1 (baseline). TCRdb itself ran the 5' RACE reads through MiXCR, one entry per CDR3 protein. Seen here are 50,000 to 70,000 distinct CDR3 sequences, approximately 12% observed once, and the top ten hold 6% to 8.5%. The sequenced sample was PBMCs. This sequence was found in a male donor with HTLV-1-associated myelopathy (HAM/TSP).

CDR3 protein: CSARDSAGPWNEQFF. The CDR3, as DNA: TGCAGTGCTAGAGATTCCGCGGGGCCGTGGAATGAGCAGTTCTTC. The chain carries TRBV20-1 and TRBJ2-1, with D maybe TRBD2 (6 bases). Germline CDR1 reads DFQATT; CDR2 reads SNEGSKA (reference sequence). The CDR3 is 15 amino acids. V was cut by 0 bases and J by 7 bases, with 16 bases left in between.